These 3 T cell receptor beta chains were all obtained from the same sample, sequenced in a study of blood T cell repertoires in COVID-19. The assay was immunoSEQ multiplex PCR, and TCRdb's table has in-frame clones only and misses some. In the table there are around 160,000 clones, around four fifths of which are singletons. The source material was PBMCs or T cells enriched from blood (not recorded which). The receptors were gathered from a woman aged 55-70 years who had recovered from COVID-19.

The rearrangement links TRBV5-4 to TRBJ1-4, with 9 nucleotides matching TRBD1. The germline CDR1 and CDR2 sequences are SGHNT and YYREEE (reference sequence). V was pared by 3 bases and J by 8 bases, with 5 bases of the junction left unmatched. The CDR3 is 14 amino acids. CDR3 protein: CASSSGQGPEKLFF. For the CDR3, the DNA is TGTGCCAGCAGCTCCGGACAGGGGCCGGAAAAACTGTTTTTT.

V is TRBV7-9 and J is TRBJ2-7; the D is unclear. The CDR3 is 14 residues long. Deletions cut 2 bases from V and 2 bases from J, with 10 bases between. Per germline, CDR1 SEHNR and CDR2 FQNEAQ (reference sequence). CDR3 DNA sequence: TGTGCCAGCAGCTTAAATACTCCCCCCTACGAGCAGTACTTC. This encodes CASSLNTPPYEQYF.

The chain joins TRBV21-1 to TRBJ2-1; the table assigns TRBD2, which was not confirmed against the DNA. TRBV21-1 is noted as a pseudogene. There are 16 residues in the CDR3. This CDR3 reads CASRIKVGRDHNEQFF. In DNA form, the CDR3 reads TGTGCCAGCAGGATAAAAGTTGGGCGGGACCACAATGAGCAGTTCTTC.